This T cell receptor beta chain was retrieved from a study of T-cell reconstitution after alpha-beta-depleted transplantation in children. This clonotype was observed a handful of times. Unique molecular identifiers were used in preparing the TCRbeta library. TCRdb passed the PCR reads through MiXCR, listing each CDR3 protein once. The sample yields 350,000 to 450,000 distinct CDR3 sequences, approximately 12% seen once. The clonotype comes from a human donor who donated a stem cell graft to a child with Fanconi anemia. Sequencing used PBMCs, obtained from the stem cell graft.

This chain's CDR3 is CASSGGQPGGETQYF. CDR3 nucleotide sequence: TGCGCCAGCAGTGGGGGACAGCCAGGGGGAGAGACCCAGTACTTC. The V call is TRBV10-1, the J call TRBJ2-5; 7 bases match TRBD1. This CDR3 is 15 amino acids long. Germline CDR1 WNHNN, CDR2 SYGVQD (reference sequence). Trimming took 4 bases from V and 4 from J; bases not matched to a gene: 9.